These T cell receptor beta chains were read from a single sample in a study of long-term antiretroviral therapy in people with HIV. Profiling relied on immunoSEQ multiplex PCR, and the TCRdb table lists in-frame clones only, not all of them. The table lists roughly 28,000 clones, 80% of them singletons, with 6% to 8% in the top ten. The input for sequencing was unsorted PBMCs, taken 0.3 years after starting antiretroviral therapy. These receptors came from a man between 40 and 49 years old with HIV. Both conserved end residues are trimmed from each CDR3.

j_call v_call cdr3_aa
TRBJ2-7 TRBV28 ASTWGEAPYEQY
TRBJ2-1 TRBV18 ASSLLGQGRDNEQF
TRBJ1-6 TRBV10-3 AIKGDIENSPLH
TRBJ1-5 TRBV5-6 ASSLTGVRNQPQH
TRBJ2-6 TRBV4-3 ASSNDPTASGANVLT
TRBJ2-7 TRBV9 ASSVDGKYEQY
TRBJ2-7 TRBV30 AHGLAHTYEQY
TRBJ2-5 TRBV5-1 ASSWGGGLETQY
TRBJ2-1 TRBV9 ASSGQVVAYNEQF
TRBJ1-5 TRBV10-1 ASSERDRDRGPYSNQPQH
TRBJ2-7 TRBV2 ASSPTGFSYEQY
TRBJ2-7 TRBV19 ASSIVGGVTYEQY
TRBJ2-5 TRBV5-4 ASRQIPSAETQY
TRBJ1-1 TRBV19 ASSITRDTEAF
TRBJ1-6 TRBV18 ASSPFREASLNSPLH
TRBJ2-1 TRBV5-1 ASRAGQGRNEQF
TRBJ1-2 TRBV10-2 ATTPEEGYGYT
TRBJ2-5 TRBV6-5 ASSYSLQWGGTQY
TRBJ1-2 TRBV29-1 SVEDQGMDGYT
TRBJ2-7 TRBV25-1 ATGDTYDEQY
TRBJ2-1 TRBV11-3 ASSQQGHSYNEQF
TRBJ2-7 TRBV27 ASSLSGSSYEQY
TRBJ1-5 TRBV15 ATSRYNSNQPQH
TRBJ1-5 TRBV28 ASSSEFSNQPQH
TRBJ2-7 TRBV28 ASSLTSGGSYEQY
TRBJ1-1 TRBV29-1 SVAQDGAGNTEAF
TRBJ2-3 TRBV19 ASSMRGRYTDTQY
TRBJ2-6 TRBV5-6 ASSWTVVSGANVLT
TRBJ2-5 TRBV5-1 ASSLFGDQETQY
TRBJ1-6 TRBV5-1 ASSLGGLTNSPLH
TRBJ2-3 TRBV5-1 ASKLAGGGTDTQY
TRBJ2-1 TRBV25-1 ASSEYRRVNNEQF
TRBJ2-7 TRBV4-3 ASSRNRVPGWEQY